The rows below give T cell receptor beta chains drawn from one sample of a study of T cell repertoires in cytomegalovirus infection. One entry per CDR3 protein, called by TCRdb with MiXCR from the reads. The sample carries 340,000 or so distinct CDR3 sequences, 20% to 25% recorded once. The antigens for these receptors are not known. The material sequenced was cultured PBMCs, taken from culture after CMV antigen stimulation. Receptor source: a human donor in good health (CMV status not recorded). Some clones in this sample may be carry-over from other donors' samples. The CDR3 runs from the conserved cysteine through the conserved F or W. D genes are given only for firm matches. A row's size may be missing; if present it is once, few, many or a size class.

J gene: TRBJ2-5
clone size: many
V gene: TRBV7-2
D gene: NA
CDR3 protein: CASSLEAYQETQYF
CDR3 DNA: TGTGCCAGCAGCTTAGAGGCCTACCAAGAGACCCAGTACTTC

J gene: TRBJ1-5
clone size: NA
V gene: TRBV5-6
D gene: NA
CDR3 protein: CASSLGAGISNQPQHF
CDR3 DNA: TGTGCCAGCAGCTTGGGAGCAGGGATTAGCAATCAGCCCCAGCATTTT

J gene: TRBJ2-5
clone size: NA
V gene: TRBV4-1
D gene: NA
CDR3 protein: CASSQHGARETQYF
CDR3 DNA: TGCGCCAGCAGCCAACATGGGGCTAGGGAGACCCAGTACTTC

J gene: TRBJ1-2
clone size: NA
V gene: TRBV20-1
D gene: TRBD1
CDR3 protein: CSATGTGKYGYTF
CDR3 DNA: TGCAGTGCAACCGGGACAGGCAAATATGGCTACACCTTC

J gene: TRBJ2-3
clone size: few
V gene: TRBV6-1
D gene: TRBD2
CDR3 protein: CASSPSGLAGDGLDTQYF
CDR3 DNA: TGTGCCAGCAGTCCATCGGGACTAGCGGGAGATGGTTTAGATACGCAGTATTTT

J gene: TRBJ2-2
clone size: many
V gene: TRBV12-3/TRBV12-4
D gene: TRBD1
CDR3 protein: CASSRDRGYTGELFF
CDR3 DNA: TGTGCCAGCAGCCGGGACAGGGGATACACCGGGGAGCTGTTTTTT

J gene: TRBJ1-5
clone size: NA
V gene: TRBV19
D gene: NA
CDR3 protein: CASSIMTDNQPQHF
CDR3 DNA: TGTGCCAGTAGTATAATGACAGACAATCAGCCCCAGCATTTT

J gene: TRBJ1-2
clone size: NA
V gene: TRBV12-3/TRBV12-4
D gene: NA
CDR3 protein: CASSPRSNAYGYTF
CDR3 DNA: TGTGCCAGCAGCCCCAGATCCAACGCCTATGGCTACACCTTC

J gene: TRBJ2-2
clone size: many
V gene: TRBV7-2
D gene: NA
CDR3 protein: CASSHYTGELFF
CDR3 DNA: TGTGCCAGCAGCCATTACACCGGGGAGCTGTTTTTT

J gene: TRBJ2-3
clone size: NA
V gene: TRBV6-5
D gene: TRBD2
CDR3 protein: CASSYSYHSGRAKTDTQYF
CDR3 DNA: TGTGCCAGCAGTTACTCATACCATAGCGGGAGGGCCAAGACAGATACGCAGTATTTT

J gene: TRBJ1-5
clone size: NA
V gene: TRBV7-9
D gene: NA
CDR3 protein: CASSSDSDQPQHF
CDR3 DNA: TGTGCCAGCAGCTCGGACAGCGATCAGCCCCAGCATTTT

J gene: TRBJ2-2
clone size: many
V gene: TRBV7-6
D gene: TRBD1
CDR3 protein: CASTAGQGGTGELFF
CDR3 DNA: TGTGCCAGCACCGCGGGACAGGGGGGGACCGGGGAGCTGTTTTTT

J gene: TRBJ2-7
clone size: NA
V gene: TRBV11-2
D gene: NA
CDR3 protein: CASSSIRGDASYEQYF
CDR3 DNA: TGTGCCAGCAGCTCGATCAGAGGGGACGCCTCCTACGAGCAGTACTTC

J gene: TRBJ2-1
clone size: NA
V gene: TRBV6-1
D gene: TRBD2
CDR3 protein: CASRPGVAGVNEQFF
CDR3 DNA: TGTGCCAGCAGGCCCGGGGTAGCGGGAGTAAATGAGCAGTTCTTC

J gene: TRBJ1-6
clone size: NA
V gene: TRBV10-2
D gene: NA
CDR3 protein: CASSELGPPLHF
CDR3 DNA: TGCGCCAGCAGTGAGCTGGGACCACCCCTCCACTTT

J gene: TRBJ1-3
clone size: NA
V gene: TRBV6-1
D gene: TRBD1
CDR3 protein: CAIKPTGGRGNTIYF
CDR3 DNA: TGTGCCATTAAACCAACAGGGGGCCGTGGAAACACCATATATTTT

J gene: TRBJ2-7
clone size: NA
V gene: TRBV20-1
D gene: TRBD2
CDR3 protein: CSAKRESSYEQYF
CDR3 DNA: TGCAGTGCTAAGCGGGAGAGCTCCTACGAGCAGTACTTC

J gene: TRBJ2-2
clone size: NA
V gene: TRBV19
D gene: TRBD1
CDR3 protein: CASRVQGATGELFF
CDR3 DNA: TGTGCCAGCAGGGTCCAGGGGGCCACCGGGGAGCTGTTTTTT

J gene: TRBJ2-3
clone size: few
V gene: TRBV14
D gene: NA
CDR3 protein: CASSLLVGGTDTQYF
CDR3 DNA: TGTGCCAGCAGCCTGCTGGTGGGGGGCACAGATACGCAGTATTTT

J gene: TRBJ2-1
clone size: NA
V gene: TRBV27
D gene: TRBD2
CDR3 protein: CASSATSGSRRGQFF
CDR3 DNA: TGTGCCAGCAGCGCGACTAGCGGGAGTCGGCGTGGGCAGTTCTTC

J gene: TRBJ1-2
clone size: few
V gene: TRBV19
D gene: NA
CDR3 protein: CASRIDVTYGYTF
CDR3 DNA: TGTGCCAGTAGAATCGACGTCACCTATGGCTACACCTTC

J gene: TRBJ2-1
clone size: few
V gene: TRBV4-1
D gene: NA
CDR3 protein: CASSQVWGNGYNEQFF
CDR3 DNA: TGCGCCAGCAGCCAAGTTTGGGGGAACGGGTACAATGAGCAGTTCTTC

J gene: TRBJ1-3
clone size: few
V gene: TRBV12-3/TRBV12-4
D gene: TRBD1
CDR3 protein: CASSGTGSGNTIYF
CDR3 DNA: TGTGCCAGCAGTGGGACAGGCTCAGGAAACACCATATATTTT

J gene: TRBJ1-6
clone size: NA
V gene: TRBV20-1
D gene: NA
CDR3 protein: CSARASEGSPLHF
CDR3 DNA: TGCAGTGCTAGAGCCTCAGAAGGTTCACCCCTCCACTTT

J gene: TRBJ1-2
clone size: few
V gene: TRBV4-1
D gene: NA
CDR3 protein: CASSQDGYGYTF
CDR3 DNA: TGCGCCAGCAGCCAAGATGGGTATGGCTACACCTTC

J gene: TRBJ2-5
clone size: NA
V gene: TRBV7-9
D gene: TRBD2
CDR3 protein: CASSGLAGGNTETQYF
CDR3 DNA: TGTGCCAGCTCGGGACTAGCCGGAGGGAATACGGAGACCCAGTACTTC

J gene: TRBJ2-3
clone size: many
V gene: TRBV7-2
D gene: NA
CDR3 protein: CASSLAGDVDTQYF
CDR3 DNA: TGTGCCAGCAGCTTAGCGGGAGATGTGGATACGCAGTATTTT

J gene: TRBJ2-7
clone size: few
V gene: TRBV11-1
D gene: TRBD1
CDR3 protein: CASSLRQGYEQYF
CDR3 DNA: TGTGCCAGCAGCTTAAGACAGGGCTACGAGCAGTACTTC

J gene: TRBJ2-2
clone size: few
V gene: TRBV12-3/TRBV12-4
D gene: NA
CDR3 protein: CASSFMASSTGELFF
CDR3 DNA: TGTGCCAGCAGTTTTATGGCGTCCAGCACCGGGGAGCTGTTTTTT

J gene: TRBJ2-1
clone size: few
V gene: TRBV7-8
D gene: TRBD2
CDR3 protein: CASSLVASGKNEQFF
CDR3 DNA: TGTGCCAGCAGCTTAGTAGCTAGCGGGAAGAATGAGCAGTTCTTC

J gene: TRBJ2-7
clone size: NA
V gene: TRBV11-2
D gene: NA
CDR3 protein: CASSSLPDGYEQYF
CDR3 DNA: TGTGCCAGCAGCTCTCTACCTGACGGGTACGAGCAGTACTTC

J gene: TRBJ2-3
clone size: NA
V gene: TRBV7-2
D gene: NA
CDR3 protein: CASSSQHSTDTQYF
CDR3 DNA: TGTGCCAGCAGCTCCCAGCATAGCACAGATACGCAGTATTTT

J gene: TRBJ2-3
clone size: NA
V gene: TRBV20-1
D gene: TRBD2
CDR3 protein: CSAKQTSGTDTQYF
CDR3 DNA: TGCAGTGCCAAACAGACTAGCGGCACAGATACGCAGTATTTT

J gene: TRBJ2-3
clone size: few
V gene: TRBV20-1
D gene: NA
CDR3 protein: CSARVGAGDTQYF
CDR3 DNA: TGCAGTGCTAGAGTTGGAGCGGGAGATACGCAGTATTTT

J gene: TRBJ2-2
clone size: NA
V gene: TRBV12-3/TRBV12-4
D gene: NA
CDR3 protein: CASSAQRNTGELFF
CDR3 DNA: TGTGCCAGCAGTGCCCAGAGAAACACCGGGGAGCTGTTTTTT

J gene: TRBJ2-5
clone size: few
V gene: TRBV7-2
D gene: TRBD2
CDR3 protein: CASSLGLAGYRETQYF
CDR3 DNA: TGTGCCAGCAGCTTAGGACTAGCGGGTTATAGAGAGACCCAGTACTTC

J gene: TRBJ2-1
clone size: many
V gene: TRBV12-3/TRBV12-4
D gene: TRBD2
CDR3 protein: CASSFSGLAGNEQFF
CDR3 DNA: TGTGCCAGCAGTTTTTCGGGACTAGCGGGCAATGAGCAGTTCTTC

J gene: TRBJ1-1
clone size: NA
V gene: TRBV4-3
D gene: NA
CDR3 protein: CASSQEVGRWTEAFF
CDR3 DNA: TGCGCCAGCAGCCAAGAAGTCGGGAGGTGGACTGAAGCTTTCTTT

J gene: TRBJ2-4
clone size: NA
V gene: TRBV4-1
D gene: NA
CDR3 protein: CASSQEGTNIQYF
CDR3 DNA: TGCGCCAGCAGCCAAGAAGGGACCAACATTCAGTACTTC

J gene: TRBJ1-2
clone size: many
V gene: TRBV7-8
D gene: TRBD1
CDR3 protein: CASSRRTGQSNYGYTF
CDR3 DNA: TGTGCCAGCAGTCGAAGGACAGGGCAATCTAACTATGGCTACACCTTC

J gene: TRBJ2-7
clone size: NA
V gene: TRBV7-6
D gene: NA
CDR3 protein: CASSPLRGEQYF
CDR3 DNA: TGTGCCAGCAGCCCCCTTAGAGGGGAGCAGTACTTC

J gene: TRBJ2-7
clone size: NA
V gene: TRBV28
D gene: NA
CDR3 protein: CASHQREGLYQQYF
CDR3 DNA: NA